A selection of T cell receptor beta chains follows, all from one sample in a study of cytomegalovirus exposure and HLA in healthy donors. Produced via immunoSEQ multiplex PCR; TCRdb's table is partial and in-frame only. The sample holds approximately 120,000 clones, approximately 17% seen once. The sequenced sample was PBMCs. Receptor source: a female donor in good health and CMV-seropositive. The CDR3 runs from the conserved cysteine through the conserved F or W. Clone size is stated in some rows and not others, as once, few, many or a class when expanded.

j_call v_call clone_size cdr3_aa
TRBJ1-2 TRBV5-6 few CASSLGTFGYTF
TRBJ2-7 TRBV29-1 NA CSVRSGGASYEQYF
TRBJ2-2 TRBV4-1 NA CASSHRQGGTNTGELFF
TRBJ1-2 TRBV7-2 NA CASSLVAGGGYTF
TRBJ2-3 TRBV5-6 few CASRDRGRGTDTQYF
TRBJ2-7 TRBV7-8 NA CASSFGTGYEQYF
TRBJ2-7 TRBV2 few CASKTRTGRYEQYF
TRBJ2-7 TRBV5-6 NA CASSLYTYEQYF
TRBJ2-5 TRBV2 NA CASSEGRLETQYF
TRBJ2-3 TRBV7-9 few CASSFDRGTDTQYF
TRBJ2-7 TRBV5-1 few CASRTSGLYEQYF
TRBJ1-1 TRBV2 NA CASSEAPGSAFF
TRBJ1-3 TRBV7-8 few CASSFLGNTIYF
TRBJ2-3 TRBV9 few CASGAADTQYF
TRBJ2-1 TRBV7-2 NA CASSPQLGRGHNEQFF
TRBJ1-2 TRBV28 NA CASSYGGGSMYGYTF
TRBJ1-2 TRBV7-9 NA CASSLGRGGNYGYTF
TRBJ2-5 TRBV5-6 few CASSPEGGETQYF
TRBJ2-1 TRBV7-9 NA CASSLWMGLAGVDNEQFF
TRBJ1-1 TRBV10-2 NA CASSEAGPGGEAFF
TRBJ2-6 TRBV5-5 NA CASSLAIVEMTGANVLTF
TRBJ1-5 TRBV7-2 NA CASMTRGNRNQPQHF
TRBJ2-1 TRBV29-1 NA CSVLGGTGEYNEQFF
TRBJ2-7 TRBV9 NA CASHEQGQFYEQYF
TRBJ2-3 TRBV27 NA CASSLPGPDTQYF
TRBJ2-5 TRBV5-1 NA CASSLGSGGPSWTQYF
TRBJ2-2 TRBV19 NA CASSTQILTGELFF
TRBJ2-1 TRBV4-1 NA CASSQATGGGRVDNEQFF
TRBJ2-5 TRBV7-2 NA CASSSNGGQETQYF
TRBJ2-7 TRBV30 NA CAWSFRDIPYEQYF
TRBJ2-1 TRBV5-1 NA CASSLSSGSYNEQFF
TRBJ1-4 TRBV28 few CASSLMGSNEKLFF
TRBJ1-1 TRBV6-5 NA CASRQGLNTEAFF
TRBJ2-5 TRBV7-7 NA CASSQDRGVQETQYF
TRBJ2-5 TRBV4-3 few CASSPQGGRSGGNVRETQYF
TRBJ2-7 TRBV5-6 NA CASSFLGRGYEQYF
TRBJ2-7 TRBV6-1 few CASSDPWRGGSYEQYF
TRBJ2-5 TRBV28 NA CASSPSRRGRSWGQETQYF
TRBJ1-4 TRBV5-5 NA CATRYRGAPGEKLFF
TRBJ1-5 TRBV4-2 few CASSQILGQAVNQPQHF
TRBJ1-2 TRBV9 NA CASSPGQLYGYTF
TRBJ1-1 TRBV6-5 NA CASRRQGANTEAFF